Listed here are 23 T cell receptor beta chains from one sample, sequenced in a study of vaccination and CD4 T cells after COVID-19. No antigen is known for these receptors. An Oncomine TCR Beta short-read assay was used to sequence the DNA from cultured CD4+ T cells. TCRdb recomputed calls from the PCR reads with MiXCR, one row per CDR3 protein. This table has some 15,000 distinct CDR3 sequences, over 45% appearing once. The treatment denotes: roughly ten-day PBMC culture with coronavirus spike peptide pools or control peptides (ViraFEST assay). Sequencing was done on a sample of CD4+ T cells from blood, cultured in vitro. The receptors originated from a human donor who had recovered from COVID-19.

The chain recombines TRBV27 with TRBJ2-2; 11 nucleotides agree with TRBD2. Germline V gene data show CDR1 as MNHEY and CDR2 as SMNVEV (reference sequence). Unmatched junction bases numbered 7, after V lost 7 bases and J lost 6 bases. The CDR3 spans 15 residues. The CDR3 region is CASMRSSGGAGELFF. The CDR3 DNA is TGTGCCAGCATGAGGAGTAGCGGGGGGGCCGGGGAGCTGTTTTTT.

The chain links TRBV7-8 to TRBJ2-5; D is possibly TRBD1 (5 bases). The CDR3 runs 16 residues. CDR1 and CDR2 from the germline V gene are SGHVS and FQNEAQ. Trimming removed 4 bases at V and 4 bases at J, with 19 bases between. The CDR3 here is CASSSSGSSPGETQYF. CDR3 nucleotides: TGTGCCAGCAGCTCCTCAGGGTCCTCGCCGGGAGAGACCCAGTACTTC.

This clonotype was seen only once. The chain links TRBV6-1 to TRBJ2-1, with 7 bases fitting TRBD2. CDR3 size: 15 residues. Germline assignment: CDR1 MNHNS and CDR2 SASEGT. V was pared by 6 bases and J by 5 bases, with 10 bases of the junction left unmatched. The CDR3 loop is CASRKAGRGDNEQFF. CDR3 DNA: TGTGCCAGCAGAAAAGCGGGGCGGGGTGACAATGAGCAGTTCTTC.

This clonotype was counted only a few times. This chain's CDR3 is CSAQGLAGFNEQFF. In nucleotides, the CDR3 is TGCAGTGCCCAGGGACTAGCGGGATTTAATGAGCAGTTCTTC. V and J are TRBV20-1 and TRBJ2-1; 13 nucleotides agree with TRBD2. Germline CDR1 is DFQATT and CDR2 is SNEGSKA (reference sequence). CDR3 size: 14 residues. V shed 6 bases, J shed 7 bases, and the junction held 6 bases outside the gene matches.

The CDR3 bases are TGTGCCAGCAGGTTGCGACAGGGGTATGGCTACACCTTC. It translates to CASRLRQGYGYTF. The gene calls are TRBV6-1 and TRBJ1-2; 8 positions agree with TRBD1. The V and J ends lost 6 bases and 5 bases, in that order; junction bases with no gene match: 5. Germline V lookup: CDR1 MNHNS, CDR2 SASEGT. The CDR3 has 13 residues.

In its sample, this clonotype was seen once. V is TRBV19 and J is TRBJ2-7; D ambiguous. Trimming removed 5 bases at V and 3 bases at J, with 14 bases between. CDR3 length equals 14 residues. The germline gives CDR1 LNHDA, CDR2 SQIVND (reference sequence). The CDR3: CASSVRVSNYEQYF. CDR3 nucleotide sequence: TGTGCCAGTAGTGTCCGGGTTTCCAACTACGAGCAGTACTTC.

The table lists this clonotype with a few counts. The CDR3 region is CSARSRTRVREDTQYF. DNA of the CDR3: TGCAGTGCTAGATCCCGGACCCGCGTTAGAGAAGATACGCAGTATTTT. The V gene is TRBV20-1, the J gene TRBJ2-3; no firm D call. CDR1 is DFQATT and CDR2 is SNEGSKA in the germline V gene (reference sequence). The CDR3 is 16 residues long. V lost 2 bases and J 5 bases, leaving 20 bases between the germline ends.

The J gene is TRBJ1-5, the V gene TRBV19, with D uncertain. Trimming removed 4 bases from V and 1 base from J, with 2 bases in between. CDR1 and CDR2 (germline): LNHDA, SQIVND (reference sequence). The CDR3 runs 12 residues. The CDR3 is CASSTSNQPQHF. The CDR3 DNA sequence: TGTGCCAGTAGTACAAGCAATCAGCCCCAGCATTTT.

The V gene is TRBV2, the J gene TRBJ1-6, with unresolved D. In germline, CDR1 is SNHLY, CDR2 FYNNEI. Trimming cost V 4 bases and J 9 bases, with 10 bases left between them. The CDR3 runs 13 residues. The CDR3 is CASSVQDGSPLHF. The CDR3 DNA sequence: TGTGCCAGCAGTGTTCAGGACGGTTCACCCCTCCACTTT.

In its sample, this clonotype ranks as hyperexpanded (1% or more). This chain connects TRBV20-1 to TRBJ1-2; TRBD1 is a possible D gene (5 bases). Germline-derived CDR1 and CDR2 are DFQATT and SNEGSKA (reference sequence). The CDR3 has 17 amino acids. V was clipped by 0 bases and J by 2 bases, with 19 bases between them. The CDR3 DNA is TGCAGTGCTAGAGATCCCCGGGGTGCAGGGTTCAACTATGGCTACACCTTC. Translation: CSARDPRGAGFNYGYTF.

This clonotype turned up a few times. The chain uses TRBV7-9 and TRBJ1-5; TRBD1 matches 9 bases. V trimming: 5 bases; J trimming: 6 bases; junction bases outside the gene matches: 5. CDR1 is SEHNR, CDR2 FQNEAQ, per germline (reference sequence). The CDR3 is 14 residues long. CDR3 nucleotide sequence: TGTGCCAGCAGCCCCGGGACAGGGAGTCAGCCCCAGCATTTT. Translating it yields CASSPGTGSQPQHF.

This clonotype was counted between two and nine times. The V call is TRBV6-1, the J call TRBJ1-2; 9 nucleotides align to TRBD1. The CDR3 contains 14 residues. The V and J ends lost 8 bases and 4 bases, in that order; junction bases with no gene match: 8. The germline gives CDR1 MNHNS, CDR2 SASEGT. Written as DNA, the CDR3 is TGTGCCAGCTTTAACAGGGGGCGCATCTATGGCTACACCTTC. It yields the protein CASFNRGRIYGYTF.

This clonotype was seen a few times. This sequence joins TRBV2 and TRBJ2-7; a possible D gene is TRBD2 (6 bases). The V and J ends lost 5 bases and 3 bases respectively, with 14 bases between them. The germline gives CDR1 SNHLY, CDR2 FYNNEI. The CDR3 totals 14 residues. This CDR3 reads CASSYEATSYEQYF. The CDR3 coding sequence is TGTGCCAGCAGTTACGAAGCGACTAGCTACGAGCAGTACTTC. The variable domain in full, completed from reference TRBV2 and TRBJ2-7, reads EPEVTQTPSHQVTQMGQEVILRCVPISNHLYFYWYRQILGQKVEFLVSFYNNEISEKSEIFDDQFSVERPDGSNFTLKIRSTKLEDSAMYFCASSYEATSYEQYFGPGTRLTVT.

This CDR3 is CASSSYREDYGYTF. The CDR3 nucleotides are TGTGCCAGCAGCTCGTACAGGGAGGACTATGGCTACACCTTC. The gene calls are TRBV5-4 and TRBJ1-2, with D possibly matching TRBD1 (6 bases). CDR1 and CDR2 from the germline V gene are SGHNT and YYREEE (reference sequence). With 3 bases removed from V and 3 bases from J, the gap between germline ends came to 12 bases. The CDR3 is 14 amino acids.

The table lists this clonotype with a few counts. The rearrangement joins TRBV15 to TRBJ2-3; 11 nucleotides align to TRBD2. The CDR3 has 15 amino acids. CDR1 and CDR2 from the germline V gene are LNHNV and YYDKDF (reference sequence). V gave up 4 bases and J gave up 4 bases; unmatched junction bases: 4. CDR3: CATSILAGASDTQYF. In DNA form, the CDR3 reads TGTGCCACCAGCATACTAGCGGGAGCATCAGATACGCAGTATTTT.

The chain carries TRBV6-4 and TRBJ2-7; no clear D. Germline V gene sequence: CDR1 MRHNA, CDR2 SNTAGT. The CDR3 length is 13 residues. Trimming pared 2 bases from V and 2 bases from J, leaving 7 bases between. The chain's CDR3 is CASSDGPTYEQYF. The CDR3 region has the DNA TGTGCCAGCAGTGACGGTCCAACCTACGAGCAGTACTTC.

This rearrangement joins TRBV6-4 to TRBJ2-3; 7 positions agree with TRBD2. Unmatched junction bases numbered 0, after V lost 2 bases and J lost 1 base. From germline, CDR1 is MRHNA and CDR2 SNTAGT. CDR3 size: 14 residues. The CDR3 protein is CASSDAGGTDTQYF. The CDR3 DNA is TGTGCCAGCAGTGACGCGGGAGGCACAGATACGCAGTATTTT.

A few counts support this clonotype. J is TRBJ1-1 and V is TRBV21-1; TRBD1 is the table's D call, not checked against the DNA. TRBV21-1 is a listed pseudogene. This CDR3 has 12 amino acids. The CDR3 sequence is CAKQHRDREAFF. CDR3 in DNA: TGTGCTAAGCAGCACCGGGACAGGGAAGCTTTCTTT.

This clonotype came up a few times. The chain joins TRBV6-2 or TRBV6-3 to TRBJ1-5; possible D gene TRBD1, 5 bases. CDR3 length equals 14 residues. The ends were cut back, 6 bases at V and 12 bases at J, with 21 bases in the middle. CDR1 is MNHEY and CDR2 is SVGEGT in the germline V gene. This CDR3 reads CASSLQGGVGHQHF. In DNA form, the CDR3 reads TGTGCCAGCAGCCTCCAGGGAGGGGTCGGACACCAGCATTTT.

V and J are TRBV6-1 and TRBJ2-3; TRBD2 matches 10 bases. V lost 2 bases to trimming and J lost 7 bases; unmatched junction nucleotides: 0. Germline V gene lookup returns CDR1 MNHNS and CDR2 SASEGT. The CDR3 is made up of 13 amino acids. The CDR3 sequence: CASSETSGNTQYF. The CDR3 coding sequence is TGTGCCAGCAGTGAAACTAGCGGGAATACGCAGTATTTT.

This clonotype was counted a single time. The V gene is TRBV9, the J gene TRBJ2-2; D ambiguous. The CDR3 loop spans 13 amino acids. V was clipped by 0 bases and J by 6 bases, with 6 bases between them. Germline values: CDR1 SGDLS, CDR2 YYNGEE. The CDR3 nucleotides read TGTGCCAGCAGCGTAGCAACAGCCGGGGAGCTGTTTTTT. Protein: CASSVATAGELFF.

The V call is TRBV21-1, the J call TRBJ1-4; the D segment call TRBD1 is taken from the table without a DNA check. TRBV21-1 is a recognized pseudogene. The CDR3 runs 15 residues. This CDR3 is CASSKVGQGLEKLFF. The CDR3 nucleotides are TGTGCCAGCAGCAAAGTAGGACAGGGATTGGAAAAACTGTTTTTT.

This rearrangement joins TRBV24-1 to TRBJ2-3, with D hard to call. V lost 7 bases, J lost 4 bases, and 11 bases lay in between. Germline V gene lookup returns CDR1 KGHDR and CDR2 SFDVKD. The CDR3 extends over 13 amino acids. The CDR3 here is CATSRPGADTQYF. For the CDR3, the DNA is TGTGCCACCAGCAGGCCGGGTGCAGATACGCAGTATTTT.